This T cell receptor (beta chain) was captured by sequencing in a study of OX40 agonist ivuxolimab in advanced cancers. Across the study: The patients' treatment was ivuxolimab, an agonistic anti-OX40 (CD134) antibody. From 23 to 79 years was the age range, with a mean of around 54 years, and around 80% were male.

TCRdb's copy holds only in-frame clones and misses some; the assay was immunoSEQ multiplex PCR. The sample lists 80,000 or so clones; about 82% were seen once. Study results and caveats: At 0.1 to 3.0 mg/kg, CD4+ and CD8+ blood T cells expanded clonally by week 6. Antigen specificity was not determined for the expanded peripheral T cells.

The CDR3 has 17 residues. Germline values: CDR1 SGHDN, CDR2 FVKESK. V gave up 0 bases and J gave up 7 bases; unmatched junction bases: 8. On this clone itself: Its antigen is unidentified.

This chain connects TRBV14 to TRBJ2-2; the match to TRBD2 covers 10 bases. This clonotype originated in an adult with an advanced solid tumor such as melanoma, head and neck, liver or kidney cancer. The source was CD4+ or CD8+ T cells sorted from blood, collected in a trial of the OX40 agonist ivuxolimab. For the CDR3, the DNA is TGTGCCAGCAGCCAAGATAGCCTAGCGGGAGAGGTCGGGGAGCTGTTTTTT. Translated, it gives CASSQDSLAGEVGELFF.